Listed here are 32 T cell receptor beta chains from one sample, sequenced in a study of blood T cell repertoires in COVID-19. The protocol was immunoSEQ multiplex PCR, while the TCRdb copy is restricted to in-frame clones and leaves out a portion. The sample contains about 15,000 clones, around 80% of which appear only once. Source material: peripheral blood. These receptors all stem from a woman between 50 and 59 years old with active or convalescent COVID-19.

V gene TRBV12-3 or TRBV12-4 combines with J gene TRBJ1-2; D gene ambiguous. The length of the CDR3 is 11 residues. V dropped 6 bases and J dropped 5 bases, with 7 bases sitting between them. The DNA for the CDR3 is TGTGCCAGCAGGGCCAATTATGGCTACACCTTC. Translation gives CASRANYGYTF.

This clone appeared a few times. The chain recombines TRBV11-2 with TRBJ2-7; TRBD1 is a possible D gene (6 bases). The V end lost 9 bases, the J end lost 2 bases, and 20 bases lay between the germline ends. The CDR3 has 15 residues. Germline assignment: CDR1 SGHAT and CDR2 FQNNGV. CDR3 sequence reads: CASRINAHRAYEQYF. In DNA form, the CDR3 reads TGTGCCAGTAGAATCAATGCGCACAGGGCCTACGAGCAGTACTTC.

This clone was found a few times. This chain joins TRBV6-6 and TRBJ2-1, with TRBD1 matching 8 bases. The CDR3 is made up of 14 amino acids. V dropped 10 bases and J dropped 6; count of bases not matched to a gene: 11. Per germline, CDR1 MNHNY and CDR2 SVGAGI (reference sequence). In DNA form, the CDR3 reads TGTGCCACGAACGCCGGGACAGGCGGCAATGAGCAGTTCTTC. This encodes CATNAGTGGNEQFF.

The CDR3 DNA sequence: TGTGCCAGCAGCCCTCCGGGGCCGAAGCGGGCCTTCTTC. Translating gives CASSPPGPKRAFF. The chain links TRBV11-2 to TRBJ2-1; maybe TRBD2 (6 bases). V shed 5 bases and J shed 16 bases, with 21 bases lying between them. The germline V gene encodes CDR1 SGHAT and CDR2 FQNNGV. CDR3 size: 13 residues.

As DNA, the CDR3 is TGCGCCAGCAGCCCCGGGACAGGGCATCAGCCCCAGCATTTT. As protein: CASSPGTGHQPQHF. J is TRBJ1-5 and V is TRBV5-1, with 9 nucleotides matching TRBD1. Germline V gene data show CDR1 as SGHRS and CDR2 as YFSETQ. This CDR3 is built from 14 residues. V lost 4 bases to trimming and J lost 5 bases; unmatched junction nucleotides: 4.

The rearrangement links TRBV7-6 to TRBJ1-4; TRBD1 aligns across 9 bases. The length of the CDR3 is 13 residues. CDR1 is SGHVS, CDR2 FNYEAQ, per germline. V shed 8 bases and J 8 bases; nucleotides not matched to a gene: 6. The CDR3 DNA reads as TGTGCCAGCCGGGACAGGGTGGGCGAAAAACTGTTTTTT. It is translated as CASRDRVGEKLFF.

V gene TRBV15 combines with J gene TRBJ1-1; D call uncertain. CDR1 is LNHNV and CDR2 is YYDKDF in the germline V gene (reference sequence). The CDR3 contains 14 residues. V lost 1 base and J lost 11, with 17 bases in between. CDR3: CATSRGGSGLWAFF. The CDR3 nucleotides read TGTGCCACCAGCAGAGGAGGATCTGGTTTGTGGGCTTTCTTT.

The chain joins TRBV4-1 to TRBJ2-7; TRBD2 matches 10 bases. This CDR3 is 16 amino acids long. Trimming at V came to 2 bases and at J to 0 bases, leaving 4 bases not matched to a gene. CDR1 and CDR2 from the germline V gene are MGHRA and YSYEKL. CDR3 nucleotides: TGCGCCAGCAGCCAAAGACCTAGCGGGAGCTCCTACGAGCAGTACTTC. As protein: CASSQRPSGSSYEQYF.

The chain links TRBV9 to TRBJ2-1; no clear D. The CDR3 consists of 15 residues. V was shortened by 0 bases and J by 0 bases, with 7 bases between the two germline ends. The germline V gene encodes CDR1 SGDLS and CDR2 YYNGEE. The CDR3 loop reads CASSVGASSYNEQFF. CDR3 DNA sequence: TGTGCCAGCAGCGTAGGGGCGAGCTCCTACAATGAGCAGTTCTTC.

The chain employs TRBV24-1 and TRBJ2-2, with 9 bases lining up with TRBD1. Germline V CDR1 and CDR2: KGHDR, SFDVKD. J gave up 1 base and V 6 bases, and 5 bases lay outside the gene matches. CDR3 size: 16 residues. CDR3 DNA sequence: TGTGCCACCAGTCAGGCGGGACAGGGGAACACCGGGGAGCTGTTTTTT. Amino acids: CATSQAGQGNTGELFF.

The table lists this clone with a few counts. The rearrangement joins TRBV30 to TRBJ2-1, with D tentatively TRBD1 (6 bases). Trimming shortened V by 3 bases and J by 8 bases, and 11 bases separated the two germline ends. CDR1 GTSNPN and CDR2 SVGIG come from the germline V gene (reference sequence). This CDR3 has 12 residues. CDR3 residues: CAWSGDRHEQFF. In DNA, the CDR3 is TGTGCCTGGAGCGGAGACAGGCATGAGCAGTTCTTC.

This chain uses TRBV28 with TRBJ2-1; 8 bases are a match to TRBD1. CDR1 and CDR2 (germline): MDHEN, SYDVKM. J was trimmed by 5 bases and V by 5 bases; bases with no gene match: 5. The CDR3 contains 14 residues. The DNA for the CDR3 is TGTGCCAGCAGTCCTCAGACAGGGGACAATGAGCAGTTCTTC. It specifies CASSPQTGDNEQFF.

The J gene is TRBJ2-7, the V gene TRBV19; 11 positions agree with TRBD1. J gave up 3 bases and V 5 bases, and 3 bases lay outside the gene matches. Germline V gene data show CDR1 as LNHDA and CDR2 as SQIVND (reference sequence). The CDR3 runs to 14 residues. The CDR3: CASSPGTGGYEQYF. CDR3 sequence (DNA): TGTGCCAGTAGTCCCGGGACAGGGGGCTACGAGCAGTACTTC.

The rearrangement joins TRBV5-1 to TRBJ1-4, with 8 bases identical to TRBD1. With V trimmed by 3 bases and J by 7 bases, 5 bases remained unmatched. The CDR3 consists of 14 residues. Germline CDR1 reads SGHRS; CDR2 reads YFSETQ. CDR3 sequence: CASSSGTGSEKLFF. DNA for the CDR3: TGCGCCAGCAGCTCCGGGACAGGCTCTGAAAAACTGTTTTTT.

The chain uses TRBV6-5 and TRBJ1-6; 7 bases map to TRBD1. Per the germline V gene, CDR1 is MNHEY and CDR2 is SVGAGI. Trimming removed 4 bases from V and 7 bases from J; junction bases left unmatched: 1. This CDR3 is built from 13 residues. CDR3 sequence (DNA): TGTGCCAGCAGTTCACAGGGGAATTCACCCCTCCACTTT. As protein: CASSSQGNSPLHF.

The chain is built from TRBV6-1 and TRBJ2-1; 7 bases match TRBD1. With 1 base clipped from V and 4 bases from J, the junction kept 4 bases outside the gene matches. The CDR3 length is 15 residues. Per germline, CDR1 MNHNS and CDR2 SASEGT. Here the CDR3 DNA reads TGTGCCAGCAGTGAAGACAGGGGATATTACAATGAGCAGTTCTTC. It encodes CASSEDRGYYNEQFF.

The CDR3 reads CASSFTQGTGGFTEAFF. In nucleotides, the CDR3 is TGTGCCAGCAGTTTCACACAAGGGACAGGGGGCTTCACTGAAGCTTTCTTT. This chain connects TRBV28 to TRBJ1-1; 12 nucleotides agree with TRBD1. The CDR3 length is 17 residues. V trimming: 3 bases; J trimming: 4 bases; junction bases outside the gene matches: 9. Germline V gives CDR1 MDHEN, CDR2 SYDVKM.

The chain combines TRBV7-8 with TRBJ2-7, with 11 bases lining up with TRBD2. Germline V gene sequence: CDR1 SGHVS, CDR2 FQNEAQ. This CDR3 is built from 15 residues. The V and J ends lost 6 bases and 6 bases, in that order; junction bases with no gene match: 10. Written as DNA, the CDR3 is TGTGCCAGCAGGGAGACTAGCGGGATTATTACCGAGCAGTACTTC. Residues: CASRETSGIITEQYF.

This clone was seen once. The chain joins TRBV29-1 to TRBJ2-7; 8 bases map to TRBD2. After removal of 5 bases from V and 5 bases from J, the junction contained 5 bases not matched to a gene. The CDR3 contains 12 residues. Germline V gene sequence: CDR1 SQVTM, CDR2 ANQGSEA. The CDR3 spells CSVRLASDEQYF. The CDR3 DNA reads TGCAGCGTTCGACTAGCGTCGGACGAGCAGTACTTC.

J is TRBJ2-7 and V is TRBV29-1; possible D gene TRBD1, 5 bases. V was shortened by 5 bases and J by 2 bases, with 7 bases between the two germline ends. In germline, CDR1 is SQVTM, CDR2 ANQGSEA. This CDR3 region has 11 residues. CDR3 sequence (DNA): TGCAGCGTTTCGACAGCCTACGAGCAGTACTTC. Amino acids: CSVSTAYEQYF.

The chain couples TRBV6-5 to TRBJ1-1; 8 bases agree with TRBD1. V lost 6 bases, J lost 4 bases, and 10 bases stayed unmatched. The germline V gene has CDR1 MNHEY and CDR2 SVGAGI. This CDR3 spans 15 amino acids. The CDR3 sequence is CASSPPGTGGTEAFF. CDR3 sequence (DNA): TGTGCCAGCAGCCCCCCAGGAACAGGGGGCACTGAAGCTTTCTTT.

CDR3 in DNA: TGTGCCAGTAGTGCGACTAGCGGGCAATACGAGCAGTACTTC. Protein: CASSATSGQYEQYF. The gene calls are TRBV19 and TRBJ2-7; TRBD2 matches 10 bases. The trim removed 5 bases at V and 4 bases at J, leaving 5 bases unmatched. CDR1 is LNHDA, CDR2 SQIVND, per germline (reference sequence). The CDR3 is made up of 14 amino acids.

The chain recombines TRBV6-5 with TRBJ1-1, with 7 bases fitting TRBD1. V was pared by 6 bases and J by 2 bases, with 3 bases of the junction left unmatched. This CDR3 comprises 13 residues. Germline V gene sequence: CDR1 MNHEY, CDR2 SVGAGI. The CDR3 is CASRSGGNTEAFF. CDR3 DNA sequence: TGTGCCAGCAGGTCAGGGGGTAACACTGAAGCTTTCTTT.

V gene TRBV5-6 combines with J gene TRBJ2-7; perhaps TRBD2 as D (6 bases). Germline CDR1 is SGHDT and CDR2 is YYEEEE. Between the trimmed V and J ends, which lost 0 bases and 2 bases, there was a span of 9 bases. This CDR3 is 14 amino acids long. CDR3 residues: CASSLGLGTYEQYF. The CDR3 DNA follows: TGTGCCAGCAGCTTGGGACTAGGAACCTACGAGCAGTACTTC. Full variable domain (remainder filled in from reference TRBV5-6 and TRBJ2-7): DAGVTQSPTHLIKTRGQQVTLRCSPKSGHDTVSWYQQALGQGPQFIFQYYEEEERQRGNFPDRFSGHQFPNYSSELNVNALLLGDSALYLCASSLGLGTYEQYFGPGTRLTVT.

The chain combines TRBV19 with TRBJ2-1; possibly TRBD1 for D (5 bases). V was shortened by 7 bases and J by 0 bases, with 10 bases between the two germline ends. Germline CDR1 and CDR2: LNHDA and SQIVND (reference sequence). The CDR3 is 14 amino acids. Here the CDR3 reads CASTPQGSYNEQFF. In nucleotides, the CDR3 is TGTGCCAGTACCCCCCAGGGCTCCTACAATGAGCAGTTCTTC.

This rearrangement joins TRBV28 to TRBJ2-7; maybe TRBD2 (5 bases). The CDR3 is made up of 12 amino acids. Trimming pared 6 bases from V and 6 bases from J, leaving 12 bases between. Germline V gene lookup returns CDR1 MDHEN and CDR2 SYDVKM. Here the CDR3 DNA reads TGTGCCAGCAGCTTCTCAGCGGTCGAGCAGTACTTC. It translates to CASSFSAVEQYF.

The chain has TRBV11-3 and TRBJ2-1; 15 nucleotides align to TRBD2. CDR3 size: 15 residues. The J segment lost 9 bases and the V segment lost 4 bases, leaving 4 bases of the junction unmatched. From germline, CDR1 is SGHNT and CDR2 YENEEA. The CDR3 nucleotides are TGTGCCAGCAGCTCAGGACTAGCGGGAGGGTTTGAGCAGTTCTTC. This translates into CASSSGLAGGFEQFF.

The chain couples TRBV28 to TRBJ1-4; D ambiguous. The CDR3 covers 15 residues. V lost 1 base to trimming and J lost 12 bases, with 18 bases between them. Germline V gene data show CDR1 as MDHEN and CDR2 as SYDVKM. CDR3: CASSLFGLNLRELFF. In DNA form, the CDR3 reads TGTGCCAGCAGTTTATTTGGATTAAATTTGAGGGAACTGTTTTTT.

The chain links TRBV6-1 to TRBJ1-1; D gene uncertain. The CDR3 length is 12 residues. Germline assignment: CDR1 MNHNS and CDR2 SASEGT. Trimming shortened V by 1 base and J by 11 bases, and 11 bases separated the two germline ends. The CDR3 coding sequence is TGTGCCAGCAGTGAAGAATGGCCCCCGGCTTTCTTT. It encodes CASSEEWPPAFF.

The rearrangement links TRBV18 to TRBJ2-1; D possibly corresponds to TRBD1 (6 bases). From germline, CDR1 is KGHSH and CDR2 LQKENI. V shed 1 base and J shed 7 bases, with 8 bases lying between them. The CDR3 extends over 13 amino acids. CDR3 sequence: CASSPQGVNEQFF. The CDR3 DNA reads TGTGCCAGCTCACCACAGGGGGTTAATGAGCAGTTCTTC.

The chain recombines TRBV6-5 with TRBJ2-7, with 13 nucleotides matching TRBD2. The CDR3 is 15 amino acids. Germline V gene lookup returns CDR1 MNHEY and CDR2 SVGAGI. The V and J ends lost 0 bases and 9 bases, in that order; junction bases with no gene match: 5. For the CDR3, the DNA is TGTGCCAGCAGTTACTCCCGGACTAGCGGGAGCGGGCAGTACTTC. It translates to CASSYSRTSGSGQYF.

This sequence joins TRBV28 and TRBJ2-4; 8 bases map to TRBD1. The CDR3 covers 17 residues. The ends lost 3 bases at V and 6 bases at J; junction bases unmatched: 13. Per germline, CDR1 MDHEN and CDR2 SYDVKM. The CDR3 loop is CASSLGGQGPSGNIQYF. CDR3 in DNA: TGTGCCAGCAGTTTGGGAGGACAGGGTCCTTCGGGAAACATTCAGTACTTC.